This T cell receptor beta chain stems from a study of T-cell memory formation after mild COVID-19. Turning to the study itself: Clusters of TCRs were largely donor specific. General study findings and limits: Cross-reactive memory appears to have joined, as suggested by some responding clones showing up in pre-infection memory. The SARS-CoV-2 specificity of second-wave clones reaching peak at day 37 remained unverified.

Note on this clonotype: Its specificity is not known. Mismatch with germline at one junction end may stem from a read error.

The CDR3 totals 16 residues. The germline V gene has CDR1 DFQATT and CDR2 SNEGSKA (reference sequence). TCRdb called the 5' RACE reads again in MiXCR, with one record for every CDR3 protein. The sample has approximately 250,000 distinct CDR3 sequences; just over 15% are singletons. Input material: PBMCs or a T cell subset sorted from them (not recorded which). The receptor was isolated from an adult woman who had mild COVID-19 (a few samples of this study predate the infection). Cell type and time point are not known. The V gene is TRBV20-1, the J gene TRBJ1-5, with TRBD1 identical over 7 bases. The CDR3, as DNA: TGCAGTGCTGGAGACCACAAAGACAGGGGCAATCAGCCCCAGCATTTT. Translated: CSAGDHKDRGNQPQHF.